The next 27 T cell receptor beta chains were all read from a single sample in a study of cytomegalovirus exposure and HLA in healthy donors. Amplification used 60 Vbeta primers and 13 Jbeta primers. TCRdb's table, derived via immunoSEQ multiplex PCR, lists solely in-frame clones and lacks some. Among some 160,000 clones, around 84% were seen once, and the ten largest hold 2% to 2.5%. The source material was PBMCs. These receptors were obtained from a boy aged 2 to 10 in good health and CMV-seronegative.

A note on this clone: Within the sample, other DNA sequences also encode this same CDR3. V gene TRBV7-2 combines with J gene TRBJ2-5, with D possibly matching TRBD2 (6 bases). The length of the CDR3 is 14 residues. V lost 1 base to trimming and J lost 4 bases, with 10 bases between them. Germline lookup yields CDR1 SGHTA and CDR2 FQGNSA. Here the CDR3 reads CASSLGGGTETQYF. In DNA, the CDR3 is TGTGCCAGCAGCTTAGGCGGCGGGACAGAGACCCAGTACTTC. The full variable domain, rest sourced from reference TRBV7-2 and TRBJ2-5, is GAGVSQSPSNKVTEKGKDVELRCDPISGHTALYWYRQSLGQGLEFLIYFQGNSAPDKSGLPSDRFSAERTGGSVSTLTIQRTQQEDSAVYLCASSLGGGTETQYFGPGTRLLVL.

This clone appeared a single time. This chain uses TRBV9 with TRBJ2-7; TRBD2 matches at 8 bases. The CDR3 has 16 residues. Germline V gives CDR1 SGDLS, CDR2 YYNGEE. The trim removed 5 bases at V and 0 bases at J, leaving 10 bases unmatched. CDR3 residues: CASRELTSAPSYEQYF. DNA of the CDR3: TGTGCCAGCAGAGAATTGACTAGCGCGCCCTCCTACGAGCAGTACTTC. Combining the CDR3 with reference TRBV9 and TRBJ2-7 gives the whole variable domain DSGVTQTPKHLITATGQRVTLRCSPRSGDLSVYWYQQSLDQGLQFLIQYYNGEERAKGNILERFSAQQFPDLHSELNLSSLELGDSALYFCASRELTSAPSYEQYFGPGTRLTVT.

This chain uses TRBV9 with TRBJ1-1, with D uncertain. V dropped 4 bases and J dropped 4 bases, with 5 bases sitting between them. The germline gives CDR1 SGDLS, CDR2 YYNGEE. The length of the CDR3 is 11 residues. The CDR3, as DNA: TGTGCCAGCAGCCCTACCACTGAAGCTTTCTTT. It yields the protein CASSPTTEAFF.

The CDR3 protein is CASSIGADQETQYF. The DNA for the CDR3 is TGTGCCAGTAGTATTGGAGCGGACCAAGAGACCCAGTACTTC. The chain carries TRBV19 and TRBJ2-5; TRBD2 is a possible D gene (5 bases). Germline V lookup: CDR1 LNHDA, CDR2 SQIVND (reference sequence). V lost 3 bases and J 0 bases, leaving 8 bases between the germline ends. There are 14 residues in the CDR3. Full variable domain (missing parts from reference TRBV19 and TRBJ2-5): DGGITQSPKYLFRKEGQNVTLSCEQNLNHDAMYWYRQDPGQGLRLIYYSQIVNDFQKGDIAEGYSVSREKKESFPLTVTSAQKNPTAFYLCASSIGADQETQYFGPGTRLLVL.

V gene TRBV28 combines with J gene TRBJ2-7, with TRBD1 matching over 7 bases. Germline V lookup: CDR1 MDHEN, CDR2 SYDVKM. This CDR3 spans 13 amino acids. The ends lost 8 bases at V and 3 bases at J; junction bases unmatched: 7. The CDR3 DNA reads TGTGCCAGCCGAACAGGGGTTTTCTACGAGCAGTACTTC. This codes for CASRTGVFYEQYF.

This chain joins TRBV4-1 and TRBJ2-7; 8 bases match TRBD1. This CDR3 is built from 16 residues. Per germline, CDR1 MGHRA and CDR2 YSYEKL. The V and J ends lost 1 base and 3 bases, in that order; junction bases with no gene match: 8. The CDR3 loop is CASSQGRGTGFYEQYF. The CDR3 DNA sequence: TGCGCCAGCAGCCAAGGAAGGGGGACAGGCTTCTACGAGCAGTACTTC.

This clone occurred once. This chain joins TRBV11-3 and TRBJ2-2, with D possibly matching TRBD1 (5 bases). CDR3 size: 14 residues. Germline V gives CDR1 SGHNT, CDR2 YENEEA. V was pared by 5 bases and J by 4 bases, with 11 bases between. CDR3 sequence: CASSQGAPTGELFF. CDR3 sequence (DNA): TGTGCCAGCAGCCAGGGTGCCCCCACCGGGGAGCTGTTTTTT. Variable domain in full (rest from reference TRBV11-3 and TRBJ2-2): EAGVVQSPRYKIIEKKQPVAFWCNPISGHNTLYWYLQNLGQGPELLIRYENEEAVDDSQLPKDRFSAERLKGVDSTLKIQPAELGDSAVYLCASSQGAPTGELFFGEGSRLTVL.

The CDR3 here is CASSRGNEKLFF. The CDR3 coding sequence is TGCGCCAGCAGCAGGGGGAATGAAAAACTGTTTTTT. The chain carries TRBV5-1 and TRBJ1-4; D possibly corresponds to TRBD1 (6 bases). Trimming took 4 bases from V and 5 from J, leaving 6 bases between them. The CDR3 is 12 amino acids. Germline-derived CDR1 and CDR2 are SGHRS and YFSETQ.

The chain couples TRBV2 to TRBJ2-7, with TRBD1 matching over 9 bases. The CDR3 covers 16 residues. Germline V CDR1 and CDR2: SNHLY, FYNNEI. V trimming: 0 bases; J trimming: 3 bases; junction bases outside the gene matches: 6. This chain's CDR3 is CASSEALGTGYYEQYF. The CDR3 DNA follows: TGTGCCAGCAGTGAAGCCCTCGGGACAGGGTACTACGAGCAGTACTTC.

J is TRBJ1-2 and V is TRBV6-5; D is undetermined. The CDR3 covers 13 residues. V gave up 0 bases and J gave up 14 bases, with 16 bases separating them. CDR1 is MNHEY and CDR2 is SVGAGI in the germline V gene. CDR3 sequence reads: CASSYSISSSSTF. CDR3 DNA sequence: TGTGCCAGCAGTTACTCGATTTCCTCGAGCTCTACCTTC.

The V and J genes are TRBV5-1 and TRBJ2-3, with 7 bases identical to TRBD2. V gave up 0 bases and J gave up 5 bases; unmatched junction bases: 6. The germline CDR1 and CDR2 sequences are SGHRS and YFSETQ. This CDR3 spans 15 amino acids. The CDR3 spells CASSLVRERVDTQYF. In nucleotides, the CDR3 is TGCGCCAGCAGCTTGGTGCGGGAGAGGGTAGATACGCAGTATTTT.

The V and J genes are TRBV7-6 and TRBJ2-2; a possible D gene is TRBD1 (5 bases). CDR1 SGHVS and CDR2 FNYEAQ come from the germline V gene. Trimming cost V 4 bases and J 1 base, with 7 bases left between them. This CDR3 contains 14 residues. In nucleotides, the CDR3 is TGTGCCAGCAGCTCACAGGAGAACACCGGGGAGCTGTTTTTT. It codes for CASSSQENTGELFF.

The chain couples TRBV10-3 to TRBJ1-6; no clear D. The CDR3 is 17 amino acids. Trimming left V 0 bases short and J 6 bases short, with 15 bases between. CDR1 is ENHRY and CDR2 is SYGVKD in the germline V gene. CDR3 region: CAISESVSGDLNSPLHF. CDR3 nucleotide sequence: TGTGCCATCAGTGAGTCCGTATCGGGAGACCTTAATTCACCCCTCCACTTT.

V is TRBV6-5 and J is TRBJ2-3, with TRBD2 matching 7 bases. This CDR3 is built from 15 residues. Germline V CDR1 and CDR2: MNHEY, SVGAGI. The V segment lost 0 bases and the J segment 6 bases; nucleotides outside the gene matches: 6. The CDR3 coding sequence is TGTGCCAGCAGTTACTCGGGAGTCGGGGGGGATACGCAGTATTTT. Encoded protein: CASSYSGVGGDTQYF.

The chain couples TRBV11-2 to TRBJ1-2; D might be TRBD1 (5 bases). The CDR3 sequence is 17 residues long. Germline CDR1 and CDR2: SGHAT and FQNNGV. V dropped 1 base and J dropped 3 bases, with 18 bases sitting between them. The CDR3 DNA follows: TGTGCCAGCAGCTTAGCTCAGTTTCCAGGGAAGGACTATGGCTACACCTTC. Translation gives CASSLAQFPGKDYGYTF. Complete variable domain (other parts from reference TRBV11-2 and TRBJ1-2): EAGVAQSPRYKIIEKRQSVAFWCNPISGHATLYWYQQILGQGPKLLIQFQNNGVVDDSQLPKDRFSAERLKGVDSTLKIQPAKLEDSAVYLCASSLAQFPGKDYGYTFGSGTRLTVV.

The rearrangement uses TRBV7-8 and TRBJ2-5, with a tentative D call TRBD2 (5 bases). Per the germline V gene, CDR1 is SGHVS and CDR2 is FQNEAQ. Trimming stripped 3 bases from V and 5 bases from J, with 13 bases between. The CDR3 sequence is 14 residues long. In nucleotides, the CDR3 is TGTGCCAGCAGCTTCGCCCGGCCGGGGGAGACCCAGTACTTC. It encodes CASSFARPGETQYF.

The CDR3 coding sequence is TGTGCCAGCGGAGACCTTAACACTGAAGCTTTCTTT. The encoded protein is CASGDLNTEAFF. The chain recombines TRBV6-5 with TRBJ1-1; no clear D gene. Per the germline V gene, CDR1 is MNHEY and CDR2 is SVGAGI. Trimming stripped 8 bases from V and 2 bases from J, with 9 bases between. CDR3 size: 12 residues.

This clone occurred a few times. This chain connects TRBV7-2 to TRBJ1-2; TRBD1 might be the D (6 bases). CDR1 and CDR2 from the germline V gene are SGHTA and FQGNSA. This CDR3 is built from 15 residues. Trimming left V 2 bases short and J 2 bases short, with 12 bases between. The CDR3 loop reads CASSLFYRENYGYTF. The CDR3 bases are TGTGCCAGCAGCTTATTTTACAGGGAGAACTATGGCTACACCTTC.

This chain connects TRBV2 to TRBJ1-5, with unresolved D. In germline, CDR1 is SNHLY, CDR2 FYNNEI. The CDR3 is 12 residues long. With 6 bases removed from V and 1 base from J, the gap between germline ends came to 4 bases. CDR3 loop: CASSLSNQPQHF. CDR3 nucleotides: TGTGCCAGCAGCCTCAGCAATCAGCCCCAGCATTTT. Full variable domain (remainder filled in from reference TRBV2 and TRBJ1-5): EPEVTQTPSHQVTQMGQEVILRCVPISNHLYFYWYRQILGQKVEFLVSFYNNEISEKSEIFDDQFSVERPDGSNFTLKIRSTKLEDSAMYFCASSLSNQPQHFGDGTRLSIL.

This clone was detected once. V is TRBV28 and J is TRBJ2-7; possible D gene TRBD2, 5 bases. With 7 bases removed from V and 7 bases from J, the gap between germline ends came to 20 bases. This CDR3 is built from 14 residues. Germline V gene data show CDR1 as MDHEN and CDR2 as SYDVKM. CDR3 in amino acids: CASTLDWLGREQYF. The DNA of the CDR3 is TGTGCCAGCACCCTGGACTGGCTCGGTCGGGAGCAGTACTTC. Full variable domain (rest looked up from reference TRBV28 and TRBJ2-7): DVKVTQSSRYLVKRTGEKVFLECVQDMDHENMFWYRQDPGLGLRLIYFSYDVKMKEKGDIPEGYSVSREKKERFSLILESASTNQTSMYLCASTLDWLGREQYFGPGTRLTVT.

The chain is built from TRBV5-6 and TRBJ2-1, with 8 positions matching TRBD2. The germline V gene encodes CDR1 SGHDT and CDR2 YYEEEE. CDR3 length equals 16 residues. With V trimmed by 4 bases and J by 3 bases, 9 bases remained unmatched. CDR3 residues: CASSIYTSGHYNEQFF. The DNA of the CDR3 is TGTGCCAGCAGCATATATACTAGCGGACACTACAATGAGCAGTTCTTC.

This clone appeared a single time. The chain joins TRBV2 to TRBJ1-4; 8 bases agree with TRBD1. The CDR3 has 14 amino acids. The V gene's germline CDR1 is SNHLY and CDR2 FYNNEI. The ends lost 7 bases at V and 1 base at J; junction bases unmatched: 2. The CDR3: CASNGQGTNEKLFF. In DNA form, the CDR3 reads TGTGCCAGCAATGGACAGGGAACTAATGAAAAACTGTTTTTT.

This clone was counted ten times or more. The CDR3 sequence: CASSRPGQGNYGYTF. In DNA, the CDR3 is TGTGCCAGCAGTAGACCCGGACAGGGCAACTATGGCTACACCTTC. The V gene is TRBV6-5, the J gene TRBJ1-2, with 8 bases lining up with TRBD1. Germline V gene data show CDR1 as MNHEY and CDR2 as SVGAGI. This CDR3 contains 15 residues. With V trimmed by 5 bases and J by 2 bases, 7 bases remained unmatched.

The chain carries TRBV11-3 and TRBJ2-1, with D uncertain. The CDR3 sequence is 18 residues long. CDR1 is SGHNT and CDR2 is YENEEA in the germline V gene. Trimming left V 3 bases short and J 0 bases short, with 18 bases between. The CDR3 bases are TGTGCCAGCAGCTTCGGATCAGGTCAATCGAGCTCCTACAATGAGCAGTTCTTC. Amino acid sequence: CASSFGSGQSSSYNEQFF.

This clone was seen only a few times. This chain links TRBV2 with TRBJ2-7; 7 bases line up with TRBD1. This CDR3 region has 15 residues. Germline V lookup: CDR1 SNHLY, CDR2 FYNNEI. V dropped 5 bases and J dropped 4; count of bases not matched to a gene: 11. CDR3 sequence: CASSQDRSNLYEQYF. CDR3 sequence (DNA): TGTGCCAGCAGTCAGGACAGGTCGAATCTTTACGAGCAGTACTTC.

The chain has TRBV25-1 and TRBJ2-7; D unresolved. The CDR3 sequence is 15 residues long. Germline-derived CDR1 and CDR2 are MGHDK and SYGVNS. Trimming took off 1 base at V and 4 bases at J, with 14 bases between the two ends. CDR3 sequence reads: CASSEWRGYFYEQYF. The DNA for the CDR3 is TGTGCCAGCAGTGAATGGAGAGGTTATTTTTACGAGCAGTACTTC.

The chain joins TRBV5-4 to TRBJ2-3, with D tentatively TRBD2 (6 bases). Germline values: CDR1 SGHNT, CDR2 YYREEE (reference sequence). The CDR3 is made up of 16 amino acids. Trimming shortened V by 0 bases and J by 0 bases, and 11 bases separated the two germline ends. CDR3 amino acids: CASSLGVGTSTDTQYF. Written as DNA, the CDR3 is TGTGCCAGCAGCTTGGGGGTCGGGACTAGCACAGATACGCAGTATTTT. Complete variable domain (other parts from reference TRBV5-4 and TRBJ2-3): ETGVTQSPTHLIKTRGQQVTLRCSSQSGHNTVSWYQQALGQGPQFIFQYYREEENGRGNFPPRFSGLQFPNYSSELNVNALELDDSALYLCASSLGVGTSTDTQYFGPGTRLTVL.